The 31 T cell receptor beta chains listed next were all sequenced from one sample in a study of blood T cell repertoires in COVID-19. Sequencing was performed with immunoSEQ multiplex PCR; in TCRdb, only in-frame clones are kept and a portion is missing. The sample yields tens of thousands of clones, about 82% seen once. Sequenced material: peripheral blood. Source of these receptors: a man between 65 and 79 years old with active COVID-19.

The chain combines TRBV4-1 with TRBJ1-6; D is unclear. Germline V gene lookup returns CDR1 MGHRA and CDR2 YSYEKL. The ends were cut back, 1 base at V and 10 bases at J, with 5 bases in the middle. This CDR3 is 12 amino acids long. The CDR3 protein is CASSQVLSPLHF. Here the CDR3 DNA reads TGCGCCAGCAGCCAAGTTCTATCACCCCTCCACTTT.

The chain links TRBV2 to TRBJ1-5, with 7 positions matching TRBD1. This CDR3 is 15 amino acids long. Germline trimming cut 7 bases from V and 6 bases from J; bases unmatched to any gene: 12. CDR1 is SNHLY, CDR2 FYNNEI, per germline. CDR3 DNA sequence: TGTGCCAGCACCGTTCGTGGCACAGGGGTTCAGCCCCAGCATTTT. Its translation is CASTVRGTGVQPQHF.

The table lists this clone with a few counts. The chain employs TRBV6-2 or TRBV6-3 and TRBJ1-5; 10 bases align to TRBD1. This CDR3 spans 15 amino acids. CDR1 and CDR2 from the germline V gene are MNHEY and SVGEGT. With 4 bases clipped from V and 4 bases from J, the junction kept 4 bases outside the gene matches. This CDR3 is CASSSMGQGNQPQHF. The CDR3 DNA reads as TGTGCCAGCAGTTCGATGGGACAGGGGAATCAGCCCCAGCATTTT.

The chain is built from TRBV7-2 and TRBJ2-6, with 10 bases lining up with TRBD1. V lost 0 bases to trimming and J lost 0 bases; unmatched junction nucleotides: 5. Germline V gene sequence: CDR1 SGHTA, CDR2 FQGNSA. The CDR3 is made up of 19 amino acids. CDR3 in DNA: TGTGCCAGCAGCTTAGCGGGACAGGGGTTCTTCTCTGGGGCCAACGTCCTGACTTTC. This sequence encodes CASSLAGQGFFSGANVLTF.

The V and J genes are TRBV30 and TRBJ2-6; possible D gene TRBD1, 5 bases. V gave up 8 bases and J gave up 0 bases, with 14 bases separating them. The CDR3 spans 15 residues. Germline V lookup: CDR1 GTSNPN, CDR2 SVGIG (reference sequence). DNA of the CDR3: TGTGCCGCCCCCTGGGGCAGCTCTGGGGCCAACGTCCTGACTTTC. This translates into CAAPWGSSGANVLTF.

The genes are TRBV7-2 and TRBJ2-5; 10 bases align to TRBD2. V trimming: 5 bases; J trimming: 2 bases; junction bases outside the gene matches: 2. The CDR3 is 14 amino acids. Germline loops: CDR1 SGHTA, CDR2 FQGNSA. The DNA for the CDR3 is TGTGCCAGCAGCCCAGCGGGGGGGCAAGAGACCCAGTACTTC. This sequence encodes CASSPAGGQETQYF. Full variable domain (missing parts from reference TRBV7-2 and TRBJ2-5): GAGVSQSPSNKVTEKGKDVELRCDPISGHTALYWYRQSLGQGLEFLIYFQGNSAPDKSGLPSDRFSAERTGGSVSTLTIQRTQQEDSAVYLCASSPAGGQETQYFGPGTRLLVL.

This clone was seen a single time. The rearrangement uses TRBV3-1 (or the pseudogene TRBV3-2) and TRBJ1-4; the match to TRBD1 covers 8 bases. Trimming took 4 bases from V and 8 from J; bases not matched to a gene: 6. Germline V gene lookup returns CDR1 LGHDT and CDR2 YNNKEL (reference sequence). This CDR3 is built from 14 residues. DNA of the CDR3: TGTGCCAGCAGCCGAGGACAGGGAGAGGAAAAACTGTTTTTT. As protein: CASSRGQGEEKLFF.

CDR3 sequence: CASSSGVSTDTQYF. CDR3 sequence (DNA): TGTGCCAGCAGTTCGGGGGTGAGCACAGATACGCAGTATTTT. The chain has TRBV27 and TRBJ2-3, with D perhaps matching TRBD2 (6 bases). The CDR3 runs 14 residues. Trimming took off 4 bases at V and 0 bases at J, with 8 bases between the two ends. The V gene's germline CDR1 is MNHEY and CDR2 SMNVEV (reference sequence).

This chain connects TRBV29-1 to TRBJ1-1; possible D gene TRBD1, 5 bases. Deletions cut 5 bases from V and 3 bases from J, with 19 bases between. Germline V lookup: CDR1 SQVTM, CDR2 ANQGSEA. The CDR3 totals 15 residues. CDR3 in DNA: TGCAGCGTTCAGTCTCAGGGAGGGTCGGACACTGAAGCTTTCTTT. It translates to CSVQSQGGSDTEAFF.

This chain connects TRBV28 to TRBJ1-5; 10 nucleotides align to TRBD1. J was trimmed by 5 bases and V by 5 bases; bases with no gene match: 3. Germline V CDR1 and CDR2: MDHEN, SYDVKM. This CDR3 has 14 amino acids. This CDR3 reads CASSPGQGDQPQHF. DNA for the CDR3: TGTGCCAGCAGTCCCGGACAGGGGGATCAGCCCCAGCATTTT. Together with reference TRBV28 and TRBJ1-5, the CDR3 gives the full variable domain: DVKVTQSSRYLVKRTGEKVFLECVQDMDHENMFWYRQDPGLGLRLIYFSYDVKMKEKGDIPEGYSVSREKKERFSLILESASTNQTSMYLCASSPGQGDQPQHFGDGTRLSIL.

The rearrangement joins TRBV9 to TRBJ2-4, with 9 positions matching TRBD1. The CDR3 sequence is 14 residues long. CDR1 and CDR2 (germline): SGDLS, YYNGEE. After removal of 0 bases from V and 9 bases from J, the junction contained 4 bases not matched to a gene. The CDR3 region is CASSVEGQGGIQYF. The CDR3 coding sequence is TGTGCCAGCAGCGTAGAGGGACAGGGCGGCATTCAGTACTTC. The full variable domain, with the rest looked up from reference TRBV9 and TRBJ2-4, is DSGVTQTPKHLITATGQRVTLRCSPRSGDLSVYWYQQSLDQGLQFLIQYYNGEERAKGNILERFSAQQFPDLHSELNLSSLELGDSALYFCASSVEGQGGIQYFGAGTRLSVL.

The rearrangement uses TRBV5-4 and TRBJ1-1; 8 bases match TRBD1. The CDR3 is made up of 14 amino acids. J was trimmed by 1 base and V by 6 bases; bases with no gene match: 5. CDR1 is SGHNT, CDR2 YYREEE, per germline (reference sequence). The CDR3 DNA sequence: TGTGCCAGCACCCTAGGACAGGGGAACACTGAAGCTTTCTTT. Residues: CASTLGQGNTEAFF.

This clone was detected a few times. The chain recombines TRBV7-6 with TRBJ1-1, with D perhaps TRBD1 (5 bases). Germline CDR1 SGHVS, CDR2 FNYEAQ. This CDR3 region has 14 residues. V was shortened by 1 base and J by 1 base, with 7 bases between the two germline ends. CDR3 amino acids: CASSLGGWNTEAFF. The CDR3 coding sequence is TGTGCCAGCAGCTTAGGGGGCTGGAACACTGAAGCTTTCTTT.

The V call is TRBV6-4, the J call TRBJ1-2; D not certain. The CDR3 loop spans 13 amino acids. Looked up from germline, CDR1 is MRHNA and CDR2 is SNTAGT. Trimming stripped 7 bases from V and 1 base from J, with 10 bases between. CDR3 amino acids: CASIYRFNYGYTF. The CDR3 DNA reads TGTGCCAGCATATACAGATTTAACTATGGCTACACCTTC.

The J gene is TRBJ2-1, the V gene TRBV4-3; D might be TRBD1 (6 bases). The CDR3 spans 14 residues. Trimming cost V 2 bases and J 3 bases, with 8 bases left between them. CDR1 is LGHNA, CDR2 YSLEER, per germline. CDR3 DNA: TGCGCCAGCAGCCAACGGACAGACTACAATGAGCAGTTCTTC. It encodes CASSQRTDYNEQFF.

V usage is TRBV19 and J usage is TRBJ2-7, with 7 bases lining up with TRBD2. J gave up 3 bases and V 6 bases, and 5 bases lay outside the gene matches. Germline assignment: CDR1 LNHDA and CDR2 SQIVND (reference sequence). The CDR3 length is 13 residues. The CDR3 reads CASRASGIYEQYF. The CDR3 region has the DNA TGTGCCAGTAGGGCTAGCGGTATCTACGAGCAGTACTTC.

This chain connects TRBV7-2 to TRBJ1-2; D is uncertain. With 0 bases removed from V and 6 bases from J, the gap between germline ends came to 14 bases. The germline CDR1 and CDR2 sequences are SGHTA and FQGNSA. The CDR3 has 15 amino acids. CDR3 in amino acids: CASSLALMGANGYTF. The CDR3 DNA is TGTGCCAGCAGCTTAGCGCTTATGGGCGCAAATGGCTACACCTTC.

The CDR3 DNA follows: TGTGCCAGCAGCCCTCAGGATGGCGCTGAAGCTTTCTTT. Its protein is CASSPQDGAEAFF. The chain links TRBV9 to TRBJ1-1; D gene ambiguous. V was shortened by 4 bases and J by 6 bases, with 13 bases between the two germline ends. Germline values: CDR1 SGDLS, CDR2 YYNGEE. CDR3 length: 13 amino acids.

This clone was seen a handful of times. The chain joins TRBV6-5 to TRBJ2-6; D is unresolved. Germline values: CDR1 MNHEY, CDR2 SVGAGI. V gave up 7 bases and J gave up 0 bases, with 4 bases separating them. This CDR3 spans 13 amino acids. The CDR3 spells CASIHSGANVLTF. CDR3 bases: TGTGCCAGCATCCACTCTGGGGCCAACGTCCTGACTTTC.

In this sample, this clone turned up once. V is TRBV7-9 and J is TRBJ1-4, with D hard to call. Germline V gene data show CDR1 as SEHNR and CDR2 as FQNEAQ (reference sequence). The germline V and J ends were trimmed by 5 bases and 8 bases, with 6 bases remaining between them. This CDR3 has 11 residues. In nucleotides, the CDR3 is TGTGCCAGCAGCCAGACAGAAAAACTGTTTTTT. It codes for CASSQTEKLFF.

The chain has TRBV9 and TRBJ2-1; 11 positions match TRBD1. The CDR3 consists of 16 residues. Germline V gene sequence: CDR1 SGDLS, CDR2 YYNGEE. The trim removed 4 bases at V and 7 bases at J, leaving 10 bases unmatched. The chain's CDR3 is CASSLTGQGAWNEQFF. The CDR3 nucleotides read TGTGCCAGCAGCCTTACAGGACAGGGGGCTTGGAATGAGCAGTTCTTC.

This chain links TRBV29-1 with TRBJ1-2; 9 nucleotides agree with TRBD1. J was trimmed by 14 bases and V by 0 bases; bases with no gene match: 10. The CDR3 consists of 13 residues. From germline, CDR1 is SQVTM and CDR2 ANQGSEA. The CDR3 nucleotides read TGCAGCGTTGAAGACCCGGGACAGGGATATCCGACCTTC. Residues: CSVEDPGQGYPTF.

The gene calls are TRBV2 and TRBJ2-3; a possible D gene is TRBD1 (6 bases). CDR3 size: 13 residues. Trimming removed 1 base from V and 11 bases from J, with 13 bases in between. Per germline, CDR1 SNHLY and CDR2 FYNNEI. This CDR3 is CASSEDTGQLQYF. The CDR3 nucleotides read TGTGCCAGCAGTGAAGATACAGGGCAACTGCAGTATTTT.

The DNA for the CDR3 is TGTGCCAGCAGTCAGAAGGGGGCTCAAGAGACCCAGTACTTC. As protein: CASSQKGAQETQYF. The chain employs TRBV5-4 and TRBJ2-5, with TRBD1 matching over 7 bases. Germline V CDR1 and CDR2: SGHNT, YYREEE (reference sequence). V lost 5 bases to trimming and J lost 2 bases; unmatched junction nucleotides: 6. The CDR3 is made up of 14 amino acids.

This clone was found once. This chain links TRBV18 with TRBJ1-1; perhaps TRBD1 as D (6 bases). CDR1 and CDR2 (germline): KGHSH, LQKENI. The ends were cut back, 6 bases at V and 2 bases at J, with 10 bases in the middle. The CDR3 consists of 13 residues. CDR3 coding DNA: TGTGCCAGCTCTACAGGGACCAACACTGAAGCTTTCTTT. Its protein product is CASSTGTNTEAFF.

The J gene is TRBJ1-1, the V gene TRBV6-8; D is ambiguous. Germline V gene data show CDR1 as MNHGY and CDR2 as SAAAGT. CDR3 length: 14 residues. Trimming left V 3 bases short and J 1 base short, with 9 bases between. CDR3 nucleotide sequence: TGTGCCAGCAGTTATGGGCAGGAGAACACTGAAGCTTTCTTT. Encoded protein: CASSYGQENTEAFF.

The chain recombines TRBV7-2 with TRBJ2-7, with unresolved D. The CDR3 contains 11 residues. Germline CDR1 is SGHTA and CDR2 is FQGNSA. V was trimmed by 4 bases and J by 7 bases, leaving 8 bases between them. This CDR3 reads CASSSLLEQYF. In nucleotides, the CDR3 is TGTGCCAGCAGCTCCCTTTTGGAGCAGTACTTC.

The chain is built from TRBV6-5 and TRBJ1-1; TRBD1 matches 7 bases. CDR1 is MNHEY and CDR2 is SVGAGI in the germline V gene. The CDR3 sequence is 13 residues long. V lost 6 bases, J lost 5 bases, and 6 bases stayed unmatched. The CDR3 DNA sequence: TGTGCCAGCAGGTTAGACAGGGTGACTGAAGCTTTCTTT. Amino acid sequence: CASRLDRVTEAFF.

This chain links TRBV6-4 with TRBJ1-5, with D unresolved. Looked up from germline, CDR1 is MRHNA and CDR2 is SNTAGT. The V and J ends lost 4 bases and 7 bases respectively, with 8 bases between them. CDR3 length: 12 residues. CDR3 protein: CASSGPGQPQHF. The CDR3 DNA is TGTGCCAGCAGTGGCCCAGGACAGCCCCAGCATTTT.

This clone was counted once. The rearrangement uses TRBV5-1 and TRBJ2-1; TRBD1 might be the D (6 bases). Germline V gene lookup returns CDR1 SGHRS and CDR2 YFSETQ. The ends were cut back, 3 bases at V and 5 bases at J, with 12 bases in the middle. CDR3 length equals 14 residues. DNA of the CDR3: TGCGCCAGCAGCTCCCGGACAGCGAACAATGAGCAGTTCTTC. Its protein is CASSSRTANNEQFF.

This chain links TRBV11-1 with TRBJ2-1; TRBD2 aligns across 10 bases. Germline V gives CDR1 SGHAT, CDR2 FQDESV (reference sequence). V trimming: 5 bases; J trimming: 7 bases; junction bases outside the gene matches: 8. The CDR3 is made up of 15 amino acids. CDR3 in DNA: TGTGCCAGCAGCCGTAGCGGGGGGCCGGGAAATGAGCAGTTCTTC. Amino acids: CASSRSGGPGNEQFF.